The T cell receptor (beta chain) under discussion was sequenced for a study of regulatory T cells in long-lasting Graves disease. This clonotype was counted a few times. The CDR3 totals 17 residues. Germline CDR1 reads KGHSH; CDR2 reads LQKENI. Trimming took off 1 base at V and 8 bases at J, with 20 bases between the two ends. Arm-PCR of CDR3 regions with iRepertoire HTBI primers generated TCR beta libraries. TCRdb fed the multiplex PCR reads into MiXCR, producing one record per CDR3 protein. The profile shows about 520,000 distinct CDR3 sequences, around 12% of them singletons. Documented time point: newly diagnosed GD, antithyroid drugs for less than 3 months. PBMC RNA served as the TCR library source. The patients were drawn from one endocrinology department in Xi'an, China. This sample also appeared in a second study, on T cells in Graves' hyperthyroidism and ophthalmopathy. That work states: If no ophthalmopathy progression occurred within 18 months, Graves' hyperthyroidism was stable.

The source material was peripheral blood mononuclear cells (PBMCs), sampled at new diagnosis, from a patient treated with antithyroid drugs. The sequence came from a woman in her twenties or thirties with Graves disease. The chain links TRBV18 to TRBJ1-4; D possibly corresponds to TRBD1 (5 bases). The CDR3 here is CASSPRQQASGWEKLFF. CDR3 DNA sequence: TGTGCCAGCTCACCACGCCAACAGGCATCCGGTTGGGAAAAACTGTTTTTT.